The entry that follows covers one TCR beta chain sequence. Germline V gene data show CDR1 as LNHDA and CDR2 as SQIVND (reference sequence). J gave up 3 bases and V 3 bases, and 2 bases lay outside the gene matches. The CDR3 has 14 residues. These data originate in a study of blood T cell repertoires in COVID-19. Study details: Italy, Spain and the United States were the sources of the convalescent and acute COVID-19 samples.

Method: immunoSEQ multiplex PCR; TCRdb's copy keeps in-frame clones and lacks some. The top ten clones hold roughly 4.3% of a sample with under 500,000 clones, 75% to 90% of them seen once. J is TRBJ2-7 and V is TRBV19, with 10 nucleotides matching TRBD2. What was sequenced was peripheral blood. This TCR came from a woman under 40 with acute or convalescent COVID-19. In DNA form, the CDR3 reads TGTGCCAGTAGTATTTCTAGCGGGGGCTACGAGCAGTACTTC. Protein sequence: CASSISSGGYEQYF.